This T cell receptor beta chain appears in the sequencing data of a study of cytomegalovirus exposure and HLA in healthy donors. Study-level information: Within the Caucasian-associated ancestry cluster were roughly 82% of the approximately 400 genotyped donors.

Study-wide results and caveats: Accurate HLA-A and HLA-B prediction from TCR beta sequences was reported for most subjects. When analyzed later, the rates of TCR association showed variation by HLA locus, with DRB1 the most and HLA-C the fewest.

Amplification used 60 Vbeta primers and 13 Jbeta primers. TCRdb's copy holds only in-frame clones and misses some; the assay was immunoSEQ multiplex PCR. The sample comprises 160,000 or so clones, less than 85% of which are singletons, and around 4% rests with the top ten. A word on this clone: Its specificity is not known.

The ends lost 4 bases at V and 4 bases at J; junction bases unmatched: 6. Germline loops: CDR1 SEHNR, CDR2 FQNEAQ (reference sequence). The length of the CDR3 is 14 residues. The chain carries TRBV7-9 and TRBJ1-1, with TRBD1 matching over 7 bases. Input material: PBMCs. This receptor was taken from a man aged 40-55 years in good health and CMV-seronegative. The CDR3 loop is CASSSTPGGTEAFF. CDR3 coding DNA: TGTGCCAGCAGCTCGACCCCAGGGGGCACTGAAGCTTTCTTT.